These 12 T cell receptor beta chains share one sample of origin, sequenced in a study of regulatory T cells in long-lasting Graves disease. Building the TCR beta libraries relied on iRepertoire HTBI primers, and CDR3 regions underwent Arm-PCR. TCRdb ran MiXCR on the multiplex PCR reads and lists one entry per CDR3 protein. Counted here are under 500,000 distinct CDR3 sequences, 15% to 20% occurring once; the ten biggest clones make up approximately 11%. The time point denotes: newly diagnosed GD, antithyroid drugs for less than 3 months. With RNA extracted from PBMCs as input, the TCR library was made. This sample was shared with a second study, whose subject was T cells in Graves' hyperthyroidism and ophthalmopathy.

The sequences come from peripheral blood mononuclear cells (PBMCs), collected at new diagnosis, from a patient treated with antithyroid drugs. The source is a woman in her 30s with Graves disease.

This clonotype came up many times. V gene TRBV10-3 combines with J gene TRBJ2-7; 9 nucleotides match TRBD1. With V trimmed by 3 bases and J by 0 bases, 6 bases remained unmatched. The CDR3 is 16 residues long. CDR1 and CDR2 from the germline V gene are ENHRY and SYGVKD. The CDR3: CAISDSGQGYSYEQYF. The CDR3 coding sequence is TGTGCCATCAGTGACTCGGGACAGGGATACTCCTACGAGCAGTACTTC.

The table lists this clonotype with a few counts. This chain uses TRBV4-3 with TRBJ2-2, with 10 bases aligning to TRBD1. This CDR3 is built from 16 residues. J lost 6 bases, V lost 0 bases, and 4 bases had no gene match. Looked up from germline, CDR1 is LGHNA and CDR2 is YSLEER. The CDR3 is CASSQEIGTGAGELFF. The CDR3 bases are TGCGCCAGCAGCCAAGAAATTGGGACAGGGGCCGGGGAGCTGTTTTTT.

This clonotype has ten or more counts. This chain connects TRBV7-2 to TRBJ1-4, with D tentatively TRBD1 (5 bases). Germline V lookup: CDR1 SGHTA, CDR2 FQGNSA. CDR3 length: 15 residues. The ends were cut back, 6 bases at V and 2 bases at J, with 13 bases in the middle. The CDR3 protein is CASSLYGGTNEKLFF. The CDR3 DNA is TGTGCCAGCAGTCTCTACGGGGGTACTAATGAAAAACTGTTTTTT.

This clonotype turned up a few times. V is TRBV6-2 or TRBV6-3 and J is TRBJ1-1; D is undetermined. Germline V gene lookup returns CDR1 MNHEY and CDR2 SVGEGT. The CDR3 has 13 residues. The germline V and J ends were trimmed by 8 bases and 8 bases, with 18 bases remaining between them. The CDR3 region is CASVNKWGSEAFF. The CDR3 nucleotides read TGTGCCAGCGTCAACAAGTGGGGATCGGAAGCTTTCTTT.

In DNA form, the CDR3 reads TGTGCCAGCAGAGACGCGGACAGGATTTTTGGGGAGCAGTACTTC. This sequence encodes CASRDADRIFGEQYF. This chain uses TRBV12-3 or TRBV12-4 with TRBJ2-7, with TRBD1 matching 7 bases. The V and J ends lost 6 bases and 7 bases, in that order; junction bases with no gene match: 15. The length of the CDR3 is 15 residues.

This clonotype was picked up many times. CDR3 DNA: TGCAGCGTTGGGTACGCAGGGAACGGACAGGGCGGTAAGGCCCCTGAAGCTTTCTTT. It codes for CSVGYAGNGQGGKAPEAFF. The chain couples TRBV29-1 to TRBJ1-1; TRBD1 matches at 8 bases. CDR3 length: 19 amino acids. CDR1 and CDR2 from the germline V gene are SQVTM and ANQGSEA. Germline trimming cut 4 bases from V and 6 bases from J; bases unmatched to any gene: 25. Full variable domain (remainder filled in from reference TRBV29-1 and TRBJ1-1): SAVISQKPSRDICQRGTSLTIQCQVDSQVTMMFWYRQQPGQSLTLIATANQGSEATYESGFVIDKFPISRPNLTFSTLTVSNMSPEDSSIYLCSVGYAGNGQGGKAPEAFFGQGTRLTVV.

In this sample, this clonotype turned up a few times. The rearrangement links TRBV4-1 to TRBJ2-3, with TRBD2 matching over 11 bases. Germline V gives CDR1 MGHRA, CDR2 YSYEKL. V dropped 1 base and J dropped 0; count of bases not matched to a gene: 6. This CDR3 has 18 residues. In DNA, the CDR3 is TGCGCCAGCAGCCAAGTAAGACTAGCGGGACCTAGCACAGATACGCAGTATTTT. Translation gives CASSQVRLAGPSTDTQYF.

Concerning this clonotype itself: A read error may produce the germline difference seen at one junction end. The chain joins TRBV4-3 to TRBJ1-2; 8 nucleotides agree with TRBD1. This CDR3 is built from 16 residues. Germline lookup yields CDR1 LGHNA and CDR2 YSLEER. The chain's CDR3 is CASSQPRDRRSHGYAF. CDR3 bases: TGCGCCAGCAGCCAACCTCGGGACAGGAGATCCCATGGCTACGCCTTC.

This clonotype was counted at least ten times. This chain joins TRBV7-7 and TRBJ2-1, with 7 bases identical to TRBD1. Trimming cost V 5 bases and J 7 bases; bases outside gene matches: 17. The CDR3 is 17 residues long. In germline, CDR1 is SSHAT, CDR2 FNYEAQ (reference sequence). This CDR3 is CASSPKGANTEINEQFF. As DNA, the CDR3 is TGTGCCAGCAGCCCCAAGGGGGCGAACACGGAGATTAATGAGCAGTTCTTC.

This clonotype was recorded many times. The chain uses TRBV12-3 or TRBV12-4 and TRBJ1-1; 8 nucleotides align to TRBD1. J was trimmed by 7 bases and V by 7 bases; bases with no gene match: 8. The CDR3 spans 13 residues. CDR3 residues: CASMRQGSGEAFF. The DNA for the CDR3 is TGTGCCAGCATGAGACAGGGGAGCGGTGAAGCTTTCTTT.

Concerning this clonotype: A much larger clone differs from this one at a single base, so this may be a read error. The chain recombines TRBV20-1 with TRBJ1-1, with TRBD1 matching 9 bases. CDR3 size: 12 residues. The germline V gene encodes CDR1 DFQATT and CDR2 SNEGSKA (reference sequence). Written as DNA, the CDR3 is TGCGGTGCTCAACAGGGGGCGGCTGAAGCTTTCTTT. The encoded protein is CGAQQGAAEAFF.

This clonotype has just a few counts. This chain joins TRBV6-2 or TRBV6-3 and TRBJ2-3, with D unresolved. The V end was cut by 6 bases, the J end by 5 bases, with 9 bases between. The CDR3 runs to 12 residues. Per the germline V gene, CDR1 is MNHEY and CDR2 is SVGEGT. CDR3: CASRGGGDTQYF. In DNA, the CDR3 is TGTGCCAGCAGGGGCGGCGGAGATACGCAGTATTTT.